This TCR beta chain was sequenced during a study of blood T cell repertoires in COVID-19. Study as a whole: T cells, B-cell-depleted T cells, or PBMCs provided the cDNA or gDNA that served as material.

The table came from immunoSEQ multiplex PCR; TCRdb's copy has only in-frame clones and leaves some out. The repertoire includes about 130,000 clones, roughly 86% of them detected once, and roughly 11% sits in the top ten. Germline V lookup: CDR1 SNHLY, CDR2 FYNNEI. The CDR3 consists of 15 residues. V trimming: 4 bases; J trimming: 12 bases; junction bases outside the gene matches: 15. Source material: peripheral blood. J is TRBJ2-1 and V is TRBV2; 7 bases are shared with TRBD1. The receptor was derived from a woman in her seventies with COVID-19, enrolled during active disease. CDR3 residues: CASSGDRDPTMTQFF. CDR3 DNA: TGTGCCAGCAGTGGGGACAGAGATCCTACAATGACGCAGTTCTTC.